The present TCR beta chain was sequenced within a study of blood T cell repertoires in COVID-19. The CDR3 runs to 13 residues. Germline V gives CDR1 MDHEN, CDR2 SYDVKM. The ends were cut back, 8 bases at V and 2 bases at J, with 13 bases in the middle. The method was immunoSEQ multiplex PCR; TCRdb's version includes in-frame clones alone and lacks a portion of them. This sample has some 140,000 clones, with roughly 90% found just once. This TCR came from a man aged 45-65 years with active or convalescent COVID-19. Sequenced: peripheral blood. The chain has TRBV28 and TRBJ2-7, with a tentative D call TRBD1 (5 bases). Here the CDR3 reads CASGETVPYEQYF. For the CDR3, the DNA is TGTGCCAGCGGTGAGACAGTACCCTACGAGCAGTACTTC.